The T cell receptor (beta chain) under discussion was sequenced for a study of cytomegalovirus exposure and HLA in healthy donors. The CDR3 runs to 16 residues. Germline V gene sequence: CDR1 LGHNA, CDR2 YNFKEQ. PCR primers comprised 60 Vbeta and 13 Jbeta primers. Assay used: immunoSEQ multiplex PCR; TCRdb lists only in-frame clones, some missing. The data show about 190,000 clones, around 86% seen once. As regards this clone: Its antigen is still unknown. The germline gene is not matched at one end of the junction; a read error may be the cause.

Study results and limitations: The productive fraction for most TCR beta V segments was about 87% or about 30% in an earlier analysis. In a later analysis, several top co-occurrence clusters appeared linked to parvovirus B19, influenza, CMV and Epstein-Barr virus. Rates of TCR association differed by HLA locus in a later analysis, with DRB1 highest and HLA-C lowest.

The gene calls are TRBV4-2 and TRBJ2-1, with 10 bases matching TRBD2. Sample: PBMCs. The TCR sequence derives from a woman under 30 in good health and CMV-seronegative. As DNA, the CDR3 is TGTGCCAGCAGCCATAGCGGGGGGAGCTCCCACAATGAGCAGTTCTTC. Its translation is CASSHSGGSSHNEQFF.